The rows below give T cell receptor beta chains drawn from one sample of a study of T-cell memory formation after mild COVID-19. Each CDR3 protein gets one entry after TCRdb re-called the 5' RACE reads with MiXCR. The sample carries about 27,000 distinct CDR3 sequences, approximately 16% recorded once. Material: PBMCs or a T cell subset sorted from them (not recorded which). These TCRs come from an adult who had mild COVID-19 (a few samples of this study predate the infection). Cell type and time point are not known. CDR3s include the opening cysteine and the closing phenylalanine or tryptophan. The D gene is left open where the match is weak. Clone sizes are given selectively: once, few, many, or a class where the clone is expanded.

j_call clone_size v_call d_call cdr3_nt cdr3_aa
TRBJ2-1 many TRBV11-3 TRBD2 TGTGCCAGCTCCGCCAGCGGGGCCAACAATGAGCAGTTCTTC CASSASGANNEQFF
TRBJ2-3 . TRBV19 TRBD2 TGTGCCAGTAGTAGAGGGCTGACTAGCGGGGATACGCAGTATTTT CASSRGLTSGDTQYF
TRBJ2-5 many TRBV30 . TGTGCCTGGAGCCAGGGAAAGGCCCAGTACTTC CAWSQGKAQYF
TRBJ2-1 many TRBV15 . TGTGCCACCAGCAGAGCCAATGGACTAAACAATGAGCAGTTCTTC CATSRANGLNNEQFF
TRBJ2-7 many TRBV6-5 . TGTGCCAGCAGTTATGACAACTCCTACGAGCAGTACTTC CASSYDNSYEQYF
TRBJ2-1 many TRBV20-1 TRBD2 TGCAGTGCTCGTACCTTAGCGGGGGCCGCCTACAATGAGCAGTTCTTC CSARTLAGAAYNEQFF
TRBJ1-3 few TRBV10-3 . TGTGCCATCAGTGGAAGATTCAAGGTTACTGGAAACACCATATATTTT CAISGRFKVTGNTIYF
TRBJ1-1 many TRBV4-1 . TGCGCCAGCAGCCAAGGCGTTCAGGGTTCACGGACTGAAGCTTTCTTT CASSQGVQGSRTEAFF
TRBJ2-6 . TRBV19 . TGTGCCAGTAGTGCACAGGTTCTCTCTGGGGCCAACGTCCTGACTTTC CASSAQVLSGANVLTF
TRBJ2-2 medium-sized TRBV12-3/TRBV12-4 . TGTGCCAGCAGTTTATCCCCTAGACCCGGGGAGCTGTTTTTT CASSLSPRPGELFF
TRBJ2-5 . TRBV6-6 . TGTGCCAGCAGTTACTCAGGAGCGGGCGTGGGGGCGGAGACCCAGTACTTC CASSYSGAGVGAETQYF
TRBJ2-7 many TRBV7-8 TRBD2 TGTGCCAGCAGCCCCGAGGGAGCGGGAGGGAAGGAGCAGTACTTC CASSPEGAGGKEQYF
TRBJ1-5 many TRBV7-8 TRBD1 TGTGCCAGCAGCTTAGTACAGGGGCGCTTGGGTCAGCCCCAGCATTTT CASSLVQGRLGQPQHF
TRBJ1-1 many TRBV5-1 . TGCGCCAGCAAACAGCTTGGTGGAGGGAGAGGCGCTGAAGCTTTCTTT CASKQLGGGRGAEAFF
TRBJ1-1 many TRBV7-2 TRBD1 TGTGCCAGCAGCATATCGGGACAGGGTAACACTGAAGCTTTCTTT CASSISGQGNTEAFF
TRBJ2-7 . TRBV27 . TGTGCCAGCAGTAAGTCCAGGGAATCCTACGAGCAGTACTTC CASSKSRESYEQYF
TRBJ2-5 few TRBV18 . TGTGCCAGCTCACCCGGTGAGACCCAGTACTTC CASSPGETQYF
TRBJ1-2 many TRBV7-8 . TGTGCCAGCAGCTTAGCACATAGGGGCTATGGCTACACCTTC CASSLAHRGYGYTF
TRBJ2-7 . TRBV6-5 TRBD2 TGTGCCAGCGGAATTCTAGCGGGATCTATGCGGGAGCAGTACTTC CASGILAGSMREQYF
TRBJ2-7 few TRBV12-3/TRBV12-4 TRBD1 TGTGCCAGCAGTTTTGGAGACAGGGGCTACGAGCAGTACTTC CASSFGDRGYEQYF
TRBJ2-7 many TRBV12-3/TRBV12-4 . TGTGCCAGCAGTTTACAGGGCGGCGAGCAGTACTTC CASSLQGGEQYF
TRBJ2-5 many TRBV7-9 TRBD1 TGTGCCAGCAGCTTCCGTATTACAGGGGGCGGGGAGACCCAGTACTTC CASSFRITGGGETQYF
TRBJ2-5 many TRBV2 TRBD2 TGTGCCAGCAGAAGAGGACTAGCGGGGTATCAAGAGACCCAGTACTTC CASRRGLAGYQETQYF
TRBJ2-6 many TRBV19 TRBD1 TGTGCCAGTAGTGACAGGGGACCCCTCTGGGCCAACGTCCTGACTTTC CASSDRGPLWANVLTF
TRBJ2-1 . TRBV7-6 TRBD2 TGTGCCAGCAGCCCCCCCCCAGCGGGGCCCAACAATGAGCAGTTCTTC CASSPPPAGPNNEQFF
TRBJ1-2 . TRBV7-9 . TGTGCCAGCAGCTCCCAGATTCTGACGGACTCCTATGGCTACACCTTC CASSSQILTDSYGYTF
TRBJ2-6 few TRBV12-3/TRBV12-4 TRBD1 TGTGCCAGCAGTTCCCAGACAGGGGGGGCCAACGTCCTGACTTTC CASSSQTGGANVLTF
TRBJ1-1 few TRBV5-1 . TGCGCCAGCAGCTTGGGTCGCCAGGTGAACACTGAAGCTTTCTTT CASSLGRQVNTEAFF
TRBJ1-5 few TRBV20-1 TRBD1 TGCAGTGCCTCTCACCGGGACAGATCGTTTAGCAATCAGCCCCAGCATTTT CSASHRDRSFSNQPQHF
TRBJ1-5 . TRBV18 TRBD1 TGTGCCAGCTCACCACCTGGACAGGGACTGTATCAGCCCCAGCATTTT CASSPPGQGLYQPQHF
TRBJ2-6 many TRBV5-1 . TGCGCCAGCAGCTTGGGTTTTTCTGGGGCCAACGTCCTGACTTTC CASSLGFSGANVLTF